This T cell receptor (beta chain) was captured by sequencing in a study of CD8 T cells in ankylosing spondylitis. Study outcomes and limitations: Reportedly, significant enrichment of disease-linked clones occurred in matched ankylosing spondylitis synovial fluid.

V was trimmed by 4 bases and J by 3 bases, leaving 13 bases between them. The CDR3 runs 14 residues. Germline CDR1 is SGHRS and CDR2 is YFSETQ. As to this clonotype: No antigen is known for it.

TCRdb processed the 5' RACE reads anew with MiXCR; each CDR3 protein has one entry. The table lists hundreds of thousands of distinct CDR3 sequences, 20% to 30% of them singletons. Sequenced input: blood, either unsorted or a sorted T cell fraction (not recorded which). This TCR came from a male donor with ankylosing spondylitis or in good health (not recorded which). The genes are TRBV5-1 and TRBJ2-5; perhaps TRBD2 as D (6 bases). Here the CDR3 reads CASSPGTGEETQYF. The CDR3 DNA reads as TGCGCCAGCAGCCCCGGGACTGGAGAAGAGACCCAGTACTTC.